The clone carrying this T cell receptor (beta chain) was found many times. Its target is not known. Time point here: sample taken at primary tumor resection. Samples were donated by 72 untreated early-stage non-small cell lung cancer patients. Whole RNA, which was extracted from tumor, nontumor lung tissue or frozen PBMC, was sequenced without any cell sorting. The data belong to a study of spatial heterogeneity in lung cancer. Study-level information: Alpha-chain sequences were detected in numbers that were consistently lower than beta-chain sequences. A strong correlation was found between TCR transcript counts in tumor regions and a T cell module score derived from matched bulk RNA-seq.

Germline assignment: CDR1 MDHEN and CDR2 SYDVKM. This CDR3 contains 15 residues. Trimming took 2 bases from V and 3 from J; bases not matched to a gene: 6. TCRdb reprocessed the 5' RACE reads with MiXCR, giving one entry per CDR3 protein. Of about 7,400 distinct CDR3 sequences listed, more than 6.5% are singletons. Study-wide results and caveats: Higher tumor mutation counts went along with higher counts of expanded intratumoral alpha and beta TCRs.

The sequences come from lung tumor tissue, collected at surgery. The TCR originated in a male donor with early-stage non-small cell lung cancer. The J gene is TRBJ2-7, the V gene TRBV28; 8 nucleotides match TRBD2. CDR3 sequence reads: CASSLSGSNVYEQYF. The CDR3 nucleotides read TGTGCCAGCAGTTTAAGCGGGAGTAATGTCTACGAGCAGTACTTC. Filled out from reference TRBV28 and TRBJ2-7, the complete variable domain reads DVKVTQSSRYLVKRTGEKVFLECVQDMDHENMFWYRQDPGLGLRLIYFSYDVKMKEKGDIPEGYSVSREKKERFSLILESASTNQTSMYLCASSLSGSNVYEQYFGPGTRLTVT.